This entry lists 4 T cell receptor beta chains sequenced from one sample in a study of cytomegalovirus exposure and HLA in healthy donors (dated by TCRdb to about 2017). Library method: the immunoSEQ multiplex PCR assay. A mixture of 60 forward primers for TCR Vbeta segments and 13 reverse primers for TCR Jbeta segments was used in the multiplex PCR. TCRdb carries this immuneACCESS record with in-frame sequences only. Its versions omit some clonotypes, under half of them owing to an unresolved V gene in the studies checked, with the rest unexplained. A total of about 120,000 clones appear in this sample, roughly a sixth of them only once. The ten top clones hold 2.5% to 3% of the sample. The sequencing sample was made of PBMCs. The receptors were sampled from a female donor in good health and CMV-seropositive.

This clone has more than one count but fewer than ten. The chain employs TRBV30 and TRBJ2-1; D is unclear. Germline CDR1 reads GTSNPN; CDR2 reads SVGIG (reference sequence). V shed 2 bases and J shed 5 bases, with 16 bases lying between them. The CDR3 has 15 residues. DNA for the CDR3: TGTGCCTGGAGTATGGGCAGTCATATAGACAATGAGCAGTTCTTC. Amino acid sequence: CAWSMGSHIDNEQFF.

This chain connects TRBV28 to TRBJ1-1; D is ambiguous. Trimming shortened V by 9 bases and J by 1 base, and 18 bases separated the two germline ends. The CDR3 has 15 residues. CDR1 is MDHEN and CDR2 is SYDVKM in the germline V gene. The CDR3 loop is CASFGSRIGNTEAFF. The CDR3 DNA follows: TGTGCCAGTTTTGGGAGCCGGATCGGGAACACTGAAGCTTTCTTT.

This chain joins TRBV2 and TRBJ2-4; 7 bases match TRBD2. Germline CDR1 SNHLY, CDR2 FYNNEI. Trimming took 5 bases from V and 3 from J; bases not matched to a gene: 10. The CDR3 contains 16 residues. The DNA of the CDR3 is TGTGCCAGCAGTCCTCCCGGGACTACAGTCAAAAACATTCAGTACTTC. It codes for CASSPPGTTVKNIQYF.

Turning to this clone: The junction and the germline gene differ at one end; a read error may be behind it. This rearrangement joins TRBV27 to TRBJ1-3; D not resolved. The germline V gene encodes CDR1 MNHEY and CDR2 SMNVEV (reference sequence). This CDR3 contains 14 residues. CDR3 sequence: CASSPRGAGNAIYF. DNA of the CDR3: TGTGCCAGCAGTCCCCGGGGTGCTGGAAACGCCATATATTTT.